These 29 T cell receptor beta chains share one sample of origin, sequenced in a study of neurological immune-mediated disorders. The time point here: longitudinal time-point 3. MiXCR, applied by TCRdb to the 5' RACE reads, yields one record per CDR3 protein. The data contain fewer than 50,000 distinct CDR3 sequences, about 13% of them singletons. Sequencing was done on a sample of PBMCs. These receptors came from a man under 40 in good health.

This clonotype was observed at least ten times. The CDR3 loop is CASSARLAAEETQYF. The DNA of the CDR3 is TGTGCCAGCAGCGCGAGGCTAGCTGCTGAAGAGACCCAGTACTTC. This sequence joins TRBV7-2 and TRBJ2-5; D is possibly TRBD2 (5 bases). Germline V gives CDR1 SGHTA, CDR2 FQGNSA. The CDR3 has 15 amino acids. V lost 5 bases and J 3 bases, leaving 16 bases between the germline ends.

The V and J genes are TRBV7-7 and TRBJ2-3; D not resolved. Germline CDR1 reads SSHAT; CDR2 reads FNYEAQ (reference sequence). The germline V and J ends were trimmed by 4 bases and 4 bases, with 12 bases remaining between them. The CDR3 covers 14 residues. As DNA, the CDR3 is TGTGCCAGCAGCTCCCCGGTAGAGTCAGATACGCAGTATTTT. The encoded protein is CASSSPVESDTQYF. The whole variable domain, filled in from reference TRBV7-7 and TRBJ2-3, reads GAGVSQSPRYKVTKRGQDVTLRCDPISSHATLYWYQQALGQGPEFLTYFNYEAQPDKSGLPSDRFSAERPEGSISTLTIQRTEQRDSAMYRCASSSPVESDTQYFGPGTRLTVL.

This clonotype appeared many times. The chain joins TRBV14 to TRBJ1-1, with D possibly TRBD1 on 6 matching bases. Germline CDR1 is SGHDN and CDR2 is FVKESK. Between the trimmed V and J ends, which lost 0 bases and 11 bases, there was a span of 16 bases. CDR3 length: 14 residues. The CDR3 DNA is TGTGCCAGCAGCCAAGACGGCGGGGGGCGTCGTGCTTTCTTT. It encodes CASSQDGGGRRAFF.

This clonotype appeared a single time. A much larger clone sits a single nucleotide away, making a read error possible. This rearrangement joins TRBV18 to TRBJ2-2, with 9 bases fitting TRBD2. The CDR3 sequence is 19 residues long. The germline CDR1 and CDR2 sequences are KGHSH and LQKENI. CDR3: CASSRIRAGGATNTGERFF. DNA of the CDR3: TGTGCCAGCTCGAGAATCAGAGCGGGAGGTGCCACGAACACCGGGGAGCGGTTTTTT.

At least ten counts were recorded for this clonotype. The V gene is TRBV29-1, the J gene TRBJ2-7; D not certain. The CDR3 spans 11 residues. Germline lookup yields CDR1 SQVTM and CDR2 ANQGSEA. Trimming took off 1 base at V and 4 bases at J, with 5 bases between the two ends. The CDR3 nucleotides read TGCAGCGTTGAAGGACCGTACGAGCAGTACTTC. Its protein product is CSVEGPYEQYF.

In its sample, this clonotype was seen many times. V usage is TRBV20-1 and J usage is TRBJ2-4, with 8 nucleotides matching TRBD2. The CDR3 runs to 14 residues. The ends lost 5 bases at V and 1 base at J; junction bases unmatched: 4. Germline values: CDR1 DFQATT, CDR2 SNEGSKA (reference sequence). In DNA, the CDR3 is TGCAGTGCTTGGAGCGGGAGTGCCAAAAACATTCAGTACTTC. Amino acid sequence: CSAWSGSAKNIQYF.

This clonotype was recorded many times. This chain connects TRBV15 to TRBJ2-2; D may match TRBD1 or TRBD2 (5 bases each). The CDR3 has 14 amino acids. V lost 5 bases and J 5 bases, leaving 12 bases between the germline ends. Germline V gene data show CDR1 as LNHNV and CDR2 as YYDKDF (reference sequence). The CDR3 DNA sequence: TGTGCCACCAGCCGGGGCGGTCGAACCGGGGAGCTGTTTTTT. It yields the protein CATSRGGRTGELFF.

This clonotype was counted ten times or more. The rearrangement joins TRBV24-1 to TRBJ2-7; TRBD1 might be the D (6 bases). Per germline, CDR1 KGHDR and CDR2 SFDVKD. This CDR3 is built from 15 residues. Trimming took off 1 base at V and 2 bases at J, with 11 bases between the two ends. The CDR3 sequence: CATSDFGQGTYEQYF. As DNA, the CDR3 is TGTGCCACCAGTGATTTTGGGCAGGGGACCTACGAGCAGTACTTC.

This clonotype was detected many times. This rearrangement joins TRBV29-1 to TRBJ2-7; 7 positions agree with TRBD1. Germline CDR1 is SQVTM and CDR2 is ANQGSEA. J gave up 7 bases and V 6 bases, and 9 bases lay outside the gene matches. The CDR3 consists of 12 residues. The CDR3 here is CSVTTGSVEQYF. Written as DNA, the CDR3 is TGCAGCGTAACGACAGGGAGTGTTGAGCAGTACTTC.

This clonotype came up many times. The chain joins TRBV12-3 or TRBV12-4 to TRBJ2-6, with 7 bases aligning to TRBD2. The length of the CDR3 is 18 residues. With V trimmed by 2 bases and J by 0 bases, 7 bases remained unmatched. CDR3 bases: TGTGCCAGCAGTTTACCCGGGGAGGGAATCTCTGGGGCCAACGTCCTGACTTTC. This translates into CASSLPGEGISGANVLTF.

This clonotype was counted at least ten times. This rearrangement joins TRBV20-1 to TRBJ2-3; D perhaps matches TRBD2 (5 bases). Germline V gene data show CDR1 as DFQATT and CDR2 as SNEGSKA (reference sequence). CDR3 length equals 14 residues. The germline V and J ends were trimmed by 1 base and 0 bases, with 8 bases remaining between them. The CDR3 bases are TGCAGTGCTAGAGTTAGCGTTAGCACAGATACGCAGTATTTT. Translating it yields CSARVSVSTDTQYF.

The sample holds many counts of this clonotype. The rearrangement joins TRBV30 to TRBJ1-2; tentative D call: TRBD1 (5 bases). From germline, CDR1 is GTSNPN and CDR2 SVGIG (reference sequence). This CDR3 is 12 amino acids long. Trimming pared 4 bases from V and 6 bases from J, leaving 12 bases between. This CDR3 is CAWKGIVDGYTF. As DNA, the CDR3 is TGTGCCTGGAAGGGGATTGTAGATGGCTACACCTTC.

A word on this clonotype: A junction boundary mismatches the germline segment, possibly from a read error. CDR3 sequence: CASSLALGYNERFF. The CDR3 DNA is TGTGCCAGCAGCTTAGCCCTGGGCTACAATGAGCGGTTCTTC. The chain has TRBV7-6 and TRBJ2-1, with no clear D. This CDR3 contains 14 residues. CDR1 SGHVS and CDR2 FNYEAQ come from the germline V gene. The variable domain in full, completed from reference TRBV7-6 and TRBJ2-1, reads GAGVSQSPRYKVTKRGQDVALRCDPISGHVSLYWYRQALGQGPEFLTYFNYEAQQDKSGLPNDRFSAERPEGSISTLTIQRTEQRDSAMYRCASSLALGYNERFFGPGTRLTVL.

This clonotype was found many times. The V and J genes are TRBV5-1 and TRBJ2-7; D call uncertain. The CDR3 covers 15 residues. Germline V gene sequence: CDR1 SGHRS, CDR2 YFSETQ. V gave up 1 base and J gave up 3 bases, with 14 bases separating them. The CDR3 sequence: CASSLMGQSYYEQYF. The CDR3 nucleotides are TGCGCCAGCAGCTTGATGGGCCAAAGCTACTACGAGCAGTACTTC.

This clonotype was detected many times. Written as DNA, the CDR3 is TGTGCCAGCAGCCCGCAAAGCAGCCGGTATGGCTACACCTTC. Translation: CASSPQSSRYGYTF. V gene TRBV7-2 combines with J gene TRBJ1-2; D is unclear. CDR1 and CDR2 from the germline V gene are SGHTA and FQGNSA. V was trimmed by 5 bases and J by 5 bases, leaving 15 bases between them. This CDR3 region has 14 residues.

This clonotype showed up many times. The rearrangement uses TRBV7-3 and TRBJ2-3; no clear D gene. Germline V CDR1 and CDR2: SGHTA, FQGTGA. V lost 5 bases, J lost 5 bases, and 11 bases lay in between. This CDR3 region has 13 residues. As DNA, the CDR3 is TGTGCCAGCAGCATCACAATAGTAGATACGCAGTATTTT. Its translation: CASSITIVDTQYF.

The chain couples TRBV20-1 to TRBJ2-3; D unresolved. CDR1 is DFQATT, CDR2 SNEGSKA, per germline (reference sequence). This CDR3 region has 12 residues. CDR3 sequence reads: CSAGKSTDTQYF. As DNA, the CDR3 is TGCAGCGCCGGAAAGAGCACAGATACGCAGTATTTT.

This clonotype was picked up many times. The CDR3 spells CASSLTEGHPQFF. CDR3 in DNA: TGTGCCAGCAGCTTAACAGAGGGACACCCGCAGTTCTTC. The rearrangement joins TRBV7-3 to TRBJ2-1; D might be TRBD1 (6 bases). Germline values: CDR1 SGHTA, CDR2 FQGTGA. CDR3 length equals 13 residues. V lost 0 bases and J lost 12, with 12 bases in between. Complete variable domain (other parts from reference TRBV7-3 and TRBJ2-1): GAGVSQTPSNKVTEKGKYVELRCDPISGHTALYWYRQSLGQGPEFLIYFQGTGAADDSGLPNDRFFAVRPEGSVSTLKIQRTERGDSAVYLCASSLTEGHPQFFGPGTRLTVL.

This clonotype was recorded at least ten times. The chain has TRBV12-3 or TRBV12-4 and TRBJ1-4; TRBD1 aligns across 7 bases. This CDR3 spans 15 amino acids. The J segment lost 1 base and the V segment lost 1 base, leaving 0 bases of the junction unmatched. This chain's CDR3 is CASSLGQGTNEKLFF. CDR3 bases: TGTGCCAGCAGTTTAGGACAGGGAACTAATGAAAAACTGTTTTTT.

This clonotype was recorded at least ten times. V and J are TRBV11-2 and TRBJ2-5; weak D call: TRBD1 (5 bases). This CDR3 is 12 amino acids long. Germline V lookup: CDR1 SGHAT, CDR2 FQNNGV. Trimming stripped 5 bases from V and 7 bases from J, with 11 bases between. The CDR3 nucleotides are TGTGCCAGCAGCCAGCAGGGCGGGACCCAGTACTTC. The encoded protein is CASSQQGGTQYF.

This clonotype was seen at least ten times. CDR3 in DNA: TGCGCCAGCAGCCAAGAAGGCGGGGGCTTCTACGAGCAGTACTTC. Residues: CASSQEGGGFYEQYF. The V and J genes are TRBV4-1 and TRBJ2-7; perhaps TRBD2 as D (7 bases). From germline, CDR1 is MGHRA and CDR2 YSYEKL. The CDR3 is 15 residues long. V dropped 0 bases and J dropped 3 bases, with 12 bases sitting between them.

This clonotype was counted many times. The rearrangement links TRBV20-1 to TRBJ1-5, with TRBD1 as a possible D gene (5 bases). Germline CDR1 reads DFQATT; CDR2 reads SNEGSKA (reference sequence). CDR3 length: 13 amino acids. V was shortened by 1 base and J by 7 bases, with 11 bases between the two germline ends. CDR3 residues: CSARATVRQPQHF. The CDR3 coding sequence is TGCAGTGCTAGAGCGACAGTAAGGCAGCCCCAGCATTTT.

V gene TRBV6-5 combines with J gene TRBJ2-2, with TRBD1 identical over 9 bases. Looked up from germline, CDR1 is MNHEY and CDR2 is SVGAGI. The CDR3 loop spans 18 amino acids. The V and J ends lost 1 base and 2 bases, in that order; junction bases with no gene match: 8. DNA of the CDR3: TGTGCCAGCAGTTACTTCCTTCCGGGACAGGGTAACACCGGGGAGCTGTTTTTT. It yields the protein CASSYFLPGQGNTGELFF.

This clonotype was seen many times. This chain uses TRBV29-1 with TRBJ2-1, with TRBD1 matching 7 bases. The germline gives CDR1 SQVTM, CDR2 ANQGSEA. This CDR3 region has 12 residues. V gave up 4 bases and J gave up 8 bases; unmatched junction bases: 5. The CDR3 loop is CSVVGGPDEQFF. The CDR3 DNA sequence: TGCAGCGTTGTAGGGGGCCCGGATGAGCAGTTCTTC.

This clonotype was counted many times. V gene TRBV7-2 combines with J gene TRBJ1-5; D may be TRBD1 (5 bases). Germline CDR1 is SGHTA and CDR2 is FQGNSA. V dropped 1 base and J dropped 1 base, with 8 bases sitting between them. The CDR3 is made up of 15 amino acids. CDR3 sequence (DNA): TGTGCCAGCAGCTTAGGGACACTAAGCAATCAGCCCCAGCATTTT. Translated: CASSLGTLSNQPQHF.

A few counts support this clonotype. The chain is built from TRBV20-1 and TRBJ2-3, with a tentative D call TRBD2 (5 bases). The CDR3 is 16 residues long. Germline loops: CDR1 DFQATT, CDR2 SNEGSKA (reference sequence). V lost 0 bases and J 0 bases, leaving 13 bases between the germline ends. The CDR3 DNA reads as TGCAGTGCTAGAGATCACCCAGCGGTGAGCACAGATACGCAGTATTTT. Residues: CSARDHPAVSTDTQYF.

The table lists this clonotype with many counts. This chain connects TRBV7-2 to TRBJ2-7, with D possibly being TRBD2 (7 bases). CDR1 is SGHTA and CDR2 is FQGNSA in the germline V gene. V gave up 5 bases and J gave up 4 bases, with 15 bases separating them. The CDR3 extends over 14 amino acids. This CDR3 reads CASSLQEGGYEQYF. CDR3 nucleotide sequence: TGTGCCAGCAGCCTCCAGGAGGGGGGGTACGAGCAGTACTTC.

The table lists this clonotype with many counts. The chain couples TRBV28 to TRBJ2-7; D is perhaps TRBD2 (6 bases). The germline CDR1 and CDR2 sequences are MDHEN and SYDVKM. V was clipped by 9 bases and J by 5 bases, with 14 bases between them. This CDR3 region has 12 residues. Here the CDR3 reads CASRESRNEQYF. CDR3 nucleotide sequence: TGTGCCAGTCGGGAGTCCCGTAACGAGCAGTACTTC.

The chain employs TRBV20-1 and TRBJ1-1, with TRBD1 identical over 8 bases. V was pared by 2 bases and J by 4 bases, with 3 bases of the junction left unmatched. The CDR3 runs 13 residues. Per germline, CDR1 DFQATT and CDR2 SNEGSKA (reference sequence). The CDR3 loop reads CSARRDRSTEAFF. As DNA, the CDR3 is TGCAGTGCTAGACGGGACAGGTCCACTGAAGCTTTCTTT.